These 25 T cell receptor beta chains share one sample of origin, sequenced in a study of T cell clonality in common variable immunodeficiency. General study findings and limits: Fewer deletions and N-nucleotide insertions were reportedly seen in common variable immunodeficiency TCR beta sequences.

Assay used: immunoSEQ multiplex PCR; TCRdb lists only in-frame clones, some missing. This sample carries tens of thousands of clones and no singletons, and about 6.7% goes to the top ten. The antigens these receptors bind are not known. The sample was peripheral blood mononuclear cells. These receptors all stem from a human donor with common variable immunodeficiency.

A few counts support this clone. The sequenced fragment ends 3 residues before the CDR3 boundary, so the rest is inferred from the germline J gene. This chain joins TRBV11-2 and TRBJ2-7; no clear D. From germline, CDR1 is SGHAT and CDR2 FQNNGV. The CDR3 is made up of 12 amino acids. V was clipped by 3 bases and J by 2 bases, with 5 bases between them. Partial CDR3 DNA: TGTGCCAGCAGCTTTCAGACCTACGAG. It is translated as CASSFQTYE. The complete CDR3 reads CASSFQTYEQYF.

This clone was detected only a few times. With the read ending 3 residues before the CDR3 end, the germline J gene is used to fill in that end. The chain carries TRBV6-1 and TRBJ1-1, with 8 bases lining up with TRBD1. With 3 bases clipped from V and 1 base from J, the junction kept 4 bases outside the gene matches. Germline loops: CDR1 MNHNS, CDR2 SASEGT. The CDR3 contains 15 residues. CDR3 DNA (partial): TGTGCCAGCAGTGATCTCGGACAGGGGAACACTGAA. Protein product: CASSDLGQGNTE. The entire CDR3 protein is CASSDLGQGNTEAFF.

This clone was recorded many times. The read is 3 residues too short to cover the CDR3 end, so that end is filled in from the germline J gene. The chain combines TRBV20-1 with TRBJ2-3; D is perhaps TRBD2 (5 bases). Trimming shortened V by 2 bases and J by 3 bases, and 15 bases separated the two germline ends. The germline V gene encodes CDR1 DFQATT and CDR2 SNEGSKA (reference sequence). CDR3 length equals 15 residues. The part of the CDR3 DNA that was read is TGCAGTGCTAGACCCTCTAGCACGGGTACAGATACG. This sequence encodes CSARPSSTGTDT. The whole CDR3 sequence reads CSARPSSTGTDTQYF.

A note on this clone: Read sequence stops 3 residues before the CDR3 end, and the germline J gene provides the missing end. This sequence joins TRBV18 and TRBJ1-2; D not resolved. Germline V lookup: CDR1 KGHSH, CDR2 LQKENI. V lost 2 bases and J 5 bases, leaving 15 bases between the germline ends. The CDR3 length is 15 residues. CDR3 DNA, as far as it was read: TGTGCCAGCTCACCAGAATGGGCAGGTGAATATGGC. It yields the protein CASSPEWAGEYG. The full CDR3 reads CASSPEWAGEYGYTF.

This clone has more than one count but fewer than ten. The read stops 3 residues short of the end of the CDR3; the missing end is completed from the germline J gene. The V call is TRBV7-6, the J call TRBJ1-1; a weak D match, TRBD1 (5 bases). Germline V lookup: CDR1 SGHVS, CDR2 FNYEAQ. CDR3 length equals 15 residues. V was clipped by 5 bases and J by 4 bases, with 17 bases between them. This CDR3 is CASSPAGGEGTEAFF. CDR3 bases read: TGTGCCAGCAGCCCCGCCGGGGGAGAGGGCACTGAA.

This clone was counted a few times. This CDR3 reads CASSLVMRGTDTQYF. CDR3 DNA, as far as it was read: TGTGCCAGCAGCTTAGTCATGAGGGGCACAGATACG. The chain recombines TRBV7-2 with TRBJ2-3; D is possibly TRBD2 (5 bases). The observed sequence ends 3 residues before the CDR3 terminus, with the missing tail filled in from the germline J gene. This CDR3 has 15 residues. The V gene lost 1 base and the J gene lost 1 base, with 9 bases spanning the gap. Germline CDR1 is SGHTA and CDR2 is FQGNSA.

As to this clone: The CDR3 end is not reached by the read, which stops 3 residues before it; the germline J gene fills it in. The rearrangement joins TRBV2 to TRBJ1-4, with 8 bases fitting TRBD1. The CDR3 has 13 amino acids. V was pared by 8 bases and J by 7 bases, with 6 bases of the junction left unmatched. From germline, CDR1 is SNHLY and CDR2 FYNNEI. CDR3 protein: CASEGQGGEKLFF. The sequenced CDR3 bases are TGTGCCAGCGAAGGACAGGGAGGTGAAAAA. The whole variable domain, filled in from reference TRBV2 and TRBJ1-4, reads EPEVTQTPSHQVTQMGQEVILRCVPISNHLYFYWYRQILGQKVEFLVSFYNNEISEKSEIFDDQFSVERPDGSNFTLKIRSTKLEDSAMYFCASEGQGGEKLFFGSGTQLSVL.

This clone was detected only a few times. The CDR3 end lies 3 residues beyond the end of the read and is filled in from the germline J gene. The chain links TRBV7-2 to TRBJ1-2, with 9 positions matching TRBD1. The germline gives CDR1 SGHTA, CDR2 FQGNSA. The CDR3 length is 12 residues. Here the CDR3 reads CASRGQGEGYTF. The CDR3 bases that were read are TGTGCCAGCAGGGGACAGGGCGAAGGC.

This clone is large in the sample. The read terminates 3 residues before the CDR3 end, so the remaining end is supplied by the germline J gene. This chain joins TRBV29-1 and TRBJ1-1; maybe TRBD1 (5 bases). Germline CDR1 reads SQVTM; CDR2 reads ANQGSEA. CDR3 length equals 12 residues. V was shortened by 4 bases and J by 0 bases, with 6 bases between the two germline ends. The CDR3 protein is CSVGRVNTEAFF. The CDR3 DNA, read in part, is TGCAGCGTTGGCAGGGTGAACACTGAA.

Comments on this clone: The sequenced fragment ends 3 residues before the CDR3 boundary, so the rest is inferred from the germline J gene. This chain connects TRBV5-1 to TRBJ2-3, with D perhaps matching TRBD1 (5 bases). The germline gives CDR1 SGHRS, CDR2 YFSETQ. The V end lost 3 bases, the J end lost 4 bases, and 15 bases lay between the germline ends. This CDR3 is built from 15 residues. CDR3 protein: CASSSTGDAADTQYF. Incomplete CDR3 DNA: TGCGCCAGCAGCTCCACAGGAGACGCAGCAGATACG.

This clone showed up many times. The CDR3 goes on 3 residues after the read ends, and that part is filled in from the germline J gene. The V call is TRBV5-1, the J call TRBJ1-2, with D uncertain. The CDR3 has 14 residues. V was shortened by 0 bases and J by 0 bases, with 6 bases between the two germline ends. Germline assignment: CDR1 SGHRS and CDR2 YFSETQ. Partial CDR3 DNA: TGCGCCAGCAGCTTGGAGGCCTCTAACTATGGC. Its protein is CASSLEASNYG. The whole CDR3 protein reads CASSLEASNYGYTF.

This clone appeared many times. The CDR3 goes on 3 residues after the read ends, and that part is filled in from the germline J gene. This chain joins TRBV19 and TRBJ2-7, with TRBD1 identical over 7 bases. J gave up 1 base and V 3 bases, and 9 bases lay outside the gene matches. The CDR3 covers 16 residues. Per the germline V gene, CDR1 is LNHDA and CDR2 is SQIVND (reference sequence). CDR3 protein: CASSIRTTGTSYEQYF. The DNA read from the CDR3 is TGTGCCAGTAGTATCCGCACGACAGGGACGTCCTACGAG.

Remarks on this clone: The missing CDR3 end, 3 residues past where the read stops, is filled in from the germline J gene. This chain connects TRBV7-2 to TRBJ2-3; 10 bases align to TRBD2. The length of the CDR3 is 17 residues. The germline gives CDR1 SGHTA, CDR2 FQGNSA. V was clipped by 0 bases and J by 2 bases; unmatched bases: 5. CDR3 DNA, as far as it was read: TGTGCCAGCAGCTTAGCCCTAGCGGGGGCCTTCACAGATACG. It specifies CASSLALAGAFTDT. The complete CDR3 reads CASSLALAGAFTDTQYF.

With regard to this clone: The CDR3 end falls 3 residues outside the read, so it is completed with the germline J gene. This chain uses TRBV5-1 with TRBJ2-3, with D possibly matching TRBD2 (7 bases). V was pared by 3 bases and J by 3 bases, with 20 bases between. Germline CDR1 and CDR2: SGHRS and YFSETQ. The CDR3 has 17 residues. The CDR3 loop is CASSSLGGGAGTDTQYF. The covered CDR3 bases are TGCGCCAGCAGCTCACTAGGTGGGGGGGCAGGAACAGATACG. The full variable domain, in which reference TRBV5-1 and TRBJ2-3 provide the parts outside the CDR3, is KAGVTQTPRYLIKTRGQQVTLSCSPISGHRSVSWYQQTPGQGLQFLFEYFSETQRNKGNFPGRFSGRQFSNSRSEMNVSTLELGDSALYLCASSSLGGGAGTDTQYFGPGTRLTVL.

This clone has more than one count but fewer than ten. The read falls 3 residues short of the CDR3 end, and the missing part is taken from the germline J gene. This chain links TRBV19 with TRBJ2-3, with 12 nucleotides matching TRBD2. The CDR3 is 19 amino acids. The V segment lost 4 bases and the J segment 0 bases; nucleotides outside the gene matches: 11. Germline V gene data show CDR1 as LNHDA and CDR2 as SQIVND (reference sequence). The CDR3 here is CASSTRLAGDLSSTDTQYF. The sequenced part of the CDR3 DNA is TGTGCCAGTAGTACCCGACTAGCGGGGGACCTCTCTAGCACAGATACG.

The table lists this clone with many counts. The CDR3 end lies 3 residues beyond the end of the read and is filled in from the germline J gene. V usage is TRBV4-1 and J usage is TRBJ2-7; D call uncertain. Trimming took 1 base from V and 2 from J, leaving 6 bases between them. Germline V gives CDR1 MGHRA, CDR2 YSYEKL. The CDR3 contains 13 residues. The CDR3 sequence: CASSQVGAYEQYF. The DNA read from the CDR3 is TGCGCCAGCAGCCAAGTGGGCGCCTACGAG.

This clone was recorded a few times. The read halts 3 residues ahead of the CDR3 end, with the missing end drawn from the germline J gene. The V call is TRBV19, the J call TRBJ2-7; 9 nucleotides line up with TRBD1. Germline CDR1 is LNHDA and CDR2 is SQIVND (reference sequence). The V and J ends lost 5 bases and 5 bases, in that order; junction bases with no gene match: 13. This CDR3 contains 16 residues. CDR3 in amino acids: CASSPRTGATVHEQYF. The sequenced CDR3 bases are TGTGCCAGTAGTCCCAGGACAGGGGCTACTGTCCACGAG.

This clone was detected ten times or more. The read comes to an end 3 residues before the CDR3 does, leaving the germline J gene to fill in the end. The chain employs TRBV5-5 and TRBJ2-3; a possible D gene is TRBD2 (6 bases). Germline V gene lookup returns CDR1 SGHKS and CDR2 YYEKEE (reference sequence). The CDR3 spans 15 residues. Trimming cost V 7 bases and J 0 bases, with 15 bases left between them. Here the CDR3 reads CASGPFGGSTDTQYF. The covered CDR3 bases are TGTGCCAGCGGACCGTTCGGGGGTAGCACAGATACG. Full variable domain (rest looked up from reference TRBV5-5 and TRBJ2-3): DAGVTQSPTHLIKTRGQQVTLRCSPISGHKSVSWYQQVLGQGPQFIFQYYEKEERGRGNFPDRFSARQFPNYSSELNVNALLLGDSALYLCASGPFGGSTDTQYFGPGTRLTVL.

There are a few counts of this clone. The CDR3 extends 3 residues past the end of the read, so its final part is completed from the germline J gene. The chain couples TRBV30 to TRBJ1-6; the D gene is possibly TRBD1 (6 bases). The CDR3 runs 14 residues. Trimming took off 3 bases at V and 9 bases at J, with 15 bases between the two ends. CDR1 and CDR2 (germline): GTSNPN, SVGIG (reference sequence). The CDR3 bases that were read are TGTGCCTGGAGACCGGGGGGCTGGAGTTCACCC. Amino acids: CAWRPGGWSSP. The full-length CDR3 reads as CAWRPGGWSSPLHF.

As regards this clone: The CDR3 is cut off 3 residues early in the read; its end comes from the germline J gene. The chain carries TRBV19 and TRBJ1-4; D possibly corresponds to TRBD1 (5 bases). Germline V CDR1 and CDR2: LNHDA, SQIVND (reference sequence). The CDR3 length is 15 residues. Trimming pared 10 bases from V and 5 bases from J, leaving 20 bases between. The CDR3 protein is CATSLAGGRNEKLFF. The covered CDR3 bases are TGTGCCACTTCATTGGCGGGGGGACGGAATGAAAAA. Full variable domain (remainder filled in from reference TRBV19 and TRBJ1-4): DGGITQSPKYLFRKEGQNVTLSCEQNLNHDAMYWYRQDPGQGLRLIYYSQIVNDFQKGDIAEGYSVSREKKESFPLTVTSAQKNPTAFYLCATSLAGGRNEKLFFGSGTQLSVL.

To note about this clone: The DNA ends 3 residues before the CDR3 does, and the rest of the CDR3 is filled in from the germline J gene. The J gene is TRBJ1-6, the V gene TRBV30, with a weak D call TRBD1 (6 bases). CDR3 length equals 17 residues. Germline V gives CDR1 GTSNPN, CDR2 SVGIG (reference sequence). Trimming took 3 bases from V and 6 from J, leaving 21 bases between them. The CDR3 loop is CAWRRQEGIPGNSPLHF. The sequenced CDR3 bases are TGTGCCTGGAGAAGACAGGAAGGGATCCCGGGTAATTCACCC.

This clone occurred many times. The missing CDR3 end, 3 residues past where the read stops, is filled in from the germline J gene. The gene calls are TRBV2 and TRBJ2-1; 7 bases are a match to TRBD1. This CDR3 comprises 14 residues. The ends lost 5 bases at V and 7 bases at J; junction bases unmatched: 8. Germline values: CDR1 SNHLY, CDR2 FYNNEI. Incomplete CDR3 DNA: TGTGCCAGCAGTCCCACCCCGACAGGGAATGAG. Protein product: CASSPTPTGNE. The full-length CDR3 reads as CASSPTPTGNEQFF.

This clone was counted only a few times. The read stops 3 residues short of the end of the CDR3; the missing end is completed from the germline J gene. The chain employs TRBV18 and TRBJ1-5; 8 bases match TRBD1. Germline values: CDR1 KGHSH, CDR2 LQKENI. The CDR3 totals 15 residues. J was trimmed by 3 bases and V by 8 bases; bases with no gene match: 9. The covered CDR3 bases are TGTGCCAGCGCTCTTCCGGGACAGGTCAATCAGCCC. Translation: CASALPGQVNQP. The full-length CDR3 reads as CASALPGQVNQPQHF.

This clone has a handful of counts. Coverage ceases 3 residues before the CDR3 finishes, and the germline J gene fills in the end. The chain recombines TRBV5-1 with TRBJ1-1, with 8 bases fitting TRBD1. The V segment lost 4 bases and the J segment 6 bases; nucleotides outside the gene matches: 8. Germline loops: CDR1 SGHRS, CDR2 YFSETQ. This CDR3 comprises 14 residues. The part of the CDR3 DNA that was read is TGCGCCAGCAGCATGACAGGGGTTAGTTCTGAA. Protein: CASSMTGVSSE. The full CDR3 protein is CASSMTGVSSEAFF.

Of note for this clone: The read ends 3 residues shy of where the CDR3 ends; the end is completed using the germline J gene. This chain uses TRBV7-8 with TRBJ1-5; unclear D gene. The CDR3 consists of 14 residues. CDR1 SGHVS and CDR2 FQNEAQ come from the germline V gene. The V end lost 1 base, the J end lost 2 bases, and 6 bases lay between the germline ends. This chain's CDR3 is CASSLGTGNQPQHF. CDR3 bases read: TGTGCCAGCAGCTTAGGCACAGGCAATCAGCCC.